This TCR beta chain was profiled in a study of blood T cell repertoires in COVID-19. Some clones are missing from TCRdb's copy, which holds only in-frame ones; the method was immunoSEQ multiplex PCR. The table lists around 160,000 clones, approximately 92% of them singletons. The ends were cut back, 0 bases at V and 1 base at J, with 11 bases in the middle. This CDR3 has 15 amino acids. CDR1 is SGHRS and CDR2 is YFSETQ in the germline V gene. The clonotype was recovered from a young man with COVID-19, enrolled during active disease. The rearrangement links TRBV5-1 to TRBJ2-7; tentative D call: TRBD2 (5 bases). Sequences were obtained from peripheral blood. Written as DNA, the CDR3 is TGCGCCAGCAGCTTGGAGCCTAGCAGATCCTACGAGCAGTACTTC. It codes for CASSLEPSRSYEQYF.